The rows below give T cell receptor beta chains drawn from one sample of a study of vaccination and CD4 T cells after COVID-19. Their recognized antigens are unknown. One entry per CDR3 protein results from TCRdb running MiXCR on the PCR reads. The sample carries roughly 15,000 distinct CDR3 sequences, roughly 29% recorded once. The sample taken for sequencing was cultured CD4+ T cells from blood. Receptors originate from a human donor with COVID-19. Both conserved end residues are part of each CDR3. The D gene is left open where the match is weak. Size is omitted from some rows. Given values are once, few, many or a class for expanded clones.

TRBV30	14	TRBJ1-4	.	.	TGTGCCTGGAGTGTACGGTCAGCTAATGAAAAACTGTTTTTT	CAWSVRSANEKLFF
TRBV20-1	17	TRBJ2-3	few	.	TGCAGTGCTAGACTCTTGGCTGGGGCCCCCGGCACAGATACGCAGTATTTT	CSARLLAGAPGTDTQYF
TRBV20-1	15	TRBJ1-6	.	.	TGCAGTGCCGTGGGGGGGGTGATATCAATCCCACCCCTCCACTTT	CSAVGGVISIPPLHF
TRBV6-1	13	TRBJ1-5	few	.	TGTGCCAGCAGTCAAACAGTAAATCAGCCCCAGCATTTT	CASSQTVNQPQHF
TRBV27	14	TRBJ1-4	.	.	TGTGCCAGCAGAAGAGATATCCGGGACACGGGGCTGTTTTTT	CASRRDIRDTGLFF
TRBV7-2	16	TRBJ2-7	.	TRBD2	TGTGCCAGCAGCTCAACGGGGGGGTCAAGCTCCTACGAGCAGTACTTC	CASSSTGGSSSYEQYF
TRBV25-1	13	TRBJ1-4	.	.	TGTGCCAGCATGATACCGGAAAATGAAAAACTGTTTTTT	CASMIPENEKLFF
TRBV28	14	TRBJ1-5	few	.	TGTGCCAGCGTTCCCCAGCGTGGCAATCAGCCCCAGCATTTT	CASVPQRGNQPQHF
TRBV7-9	15	TRBJ1-2	few	.	TGTGCCAGCAGCTTCGACCTCGGACAGAGCTATGGCTACACCTTC	CASSFDLGQSYGYTF
TRBV18	14	TRBJ1-3	.	.	TGTGCCAGCAAACTATCGGGCGGAGGAAACACCATATATTTT	CASKLSGGGNTIYF
TRBV5-4	16	TRBJ2-5	.	.	TGTGCCAGCAGCTCCCCCGCTCGGGATAACAGGGAGACCCAGTACTTC	CASSSPARDNRETQYF
TRBV7-8	17	TRBJ1-2	few	TRBD1	TGTGCCAGCAGCCCTCATACCCGTGACAGGGGGAACTATGGCTACACCTTC	CASSPHTRDRGNYGYTF
TRBV7-2	15	TRBJ2-2	.	.	TGTGCCAGCAGCTTAGCGGGGGGGCGGGCCGGGGAGCTGTTTTTT	CASSLAGGRAGELFF
TRBV27	13	TRBJ2-7	few	.	TGTGCCAGCAGTTTAGGGGGGAGCTACGAGCAGTACTTC	CASSLGGSYEQYF
TRBV11-2	16	TRBJ1-6	few	TRBD1	TGTGCCAGCAGCAGAGGACAGGGGGGATTCGGATCACCCCTCCACTTT	CASSRGQGGFGSPLHF
TRBV30	15	TRBJ1-2	few	.	TGTGCCTGGAGTGCCCAATCCAGAAGGGACTATGGCTACACCTTC	CAWSAQSRRDYGYTF
TRBV6-5	15	TRBJ1-2	medium-sized	TRBD1	TGTGCCAGCAGTTACGGGGACAGGCGTAACTATGGCTACACCTTC	CASSYGDRRNYGYTF
TRBV19	17	TRBJ2-7	.	.	TGTGCCAGTAGTATGAGGGGTGTGGCAGCCTATCCTACGGAGCAGTACTTC	CASSMRGVAAYPTEQYF
TRBV28	14	TRBJ1-3	.	.	TGTGCCAGCAGCGCCGGGGGCTCTGGAAACACCATATATTTT	CASSAGGSGNTIYF
TRBV20-1	11	TRBJ1-2	.	.	TGCAGTGCTAGGCAGCGGCATGGCTACACCTTC	CSARQRHGYTF
TRBV7-3	13	TRBJ1-5	few	.	TGTGCCAGCAGCGCCTACAGGGATCAGCCCCAGCATTTT	CASSAYRDQPQHF
TRBV20-1	13	TRBJ2-7	.	TRBD1	TGCAGTACACGGGGACAGGGCCCCTACGAGCAGTACTTC	CSTRGQGPYEQYF
TRBV5-1	14	TRBJ2-7	.	.	TGCGCCAGCAGCTTGGGAGGAAGCTCCTACGAGCAGTACTTC	CASSLGGSSYEQYF
TRBV19	19	TRBJ2-6	.	TRBD1	TGTGCCAGTAATACCATTTCCGGGACAGGGGGGTCTGGGACCAACGTCCTGACTTTC	CASNTISGTGGSGTNVLTF
TRBV20-1	17	TRBJ2-6	.	.	TGCAGTGCTGCTCACAGGGAGCTCAATTCTGGGGCCAACGTCCTGACTTTC	CSAAHRELNSGANVLTF
TRBV2	13	TRBJ1-4	.	TRBD1	TGTGCCAGCAGGGGGACAGGTAGAGAAAAACTGTTTTTT	CASRGTGREKLFF
TRBV7-2	16	TRBJ1-3	.	.	TGTGCCAGCAGCGTGAACCAAGGGGGAGCTGGAAACACCATATATTTT	CASSVNQGGAGNTIYF
TRBV7-2	16	TRBJ1-2	few	.	TGTGCCAGCAGCTTAGAGTCAACAGATTCTAACTATGGCTACACCTTC	CASSLESTDSNYGYTF
TRBV10-1	17	TRBJ2-3	.	.	TGCGCCAGCAGTGGGTTAGGGAAAACTAGTGGCACAGATACGCAGTATTTT	CASSGLGKTSGTDTQYF
TRBV14	13	TRBJ2-7	.	.	TGTGCCAGCAGCCATTTCAAAACTGCCGAGCAGTACTTC	CASSHFKTAEQYF
TRBV27	16	TRBJ2-5	few	.	TGTGCCAGCAGTTTAAACGGCAGACTTACCCAAGAGACCCAGTACTTC	CASSLNGRLTQETQYF
TRBV7-2	15	TRBJ1-5	few	.	TGTGCCAGCAGCCCCCGGGGGGGGGCTGATCAGCCCCAGCATTTT	CASSPRGGADQPQHF
TRBV7-9	15	TRBJ2-1	few	TRBD2	TGTGCCAGCAGCTACCTAGCGGGGGGCTTCGATGAGCAGTTCTTC	CASSYLAGGFDEQFF
TRBV30	16	TRBJ1-3	.	TRBD1	TGTGCCTGGGGACAGGGGGCCTCCGCTACTCGAAACACCATATATTTT	CAWGQGASATRNTIYF
TRBV19	13	TRBJ1-2	few	.	TGTGCCAGTAGTAGGGTGGGTTCCTATGGCTACACCTTC	CASSRVGSYGYTF
TRBV10-3	14	TRBJ2-2	once	.	TGTGCCATCAGTGAAAACTTGGGAACCGGGGAGCTGTTTTTT	CAISENLGTGELFF
TRBV6-2/TRBV6-3	19	TRBJ2-5	.	TRBD2	TGTGCCAGCAGTTACTCGATCGTACTGGGACTAGCCGAACCAGAGACCCAGTACTTC	CASSYSIVLGLAEPETQYF
TRBV11-3	13	TRBJ1-2	few	.	TGTGCCAGCAGCTGGAGGCAGGCTCGAGGCTACACCTTC	CASSWRQARGYTF
TRBV5-5	15	TRBJ1-5	few	.	TGTGCCAGCACCCTTGGCTTAGGTGGCAATCAGCCCCAGCATTTT	CASTLGLGGNQPQHF
TRBV7-2	16	TRBJ1-6	.	TRBD1	TGTGCCAGCAAGAATCCGGACAGGGCAGTTAAGTCACCCCCCCACTTT	CASKNPDRAVKSPPHF
TRBV14	13	TRBJ2-5	few	.	TGTGCCAGCAGCCAGGGCCACGGAGAGACCCAGTACTTC	CASSQGHGETQYF
TRBV6-1	20	TRBJ2-5	.	TRBD2	TGTGTCAGCAGTAAAACCCCCAGCGGGGGGGCCTTGGGGATCCAAGAGACCCAGTACTTC	CVSSKTPSGGALGIQETQYF
TRBV5-1	14	TRBJ2-3	once	.	TGCGCCAGCAGCGGCGGGACCCACCGCGGGACGCAGTATTTT	CASSGGTHRGTQYF
TRBV27	14	TRBJ2-5	.	.	TGTGCCAGCAGTTTACAGGGGAGTGGTGAGACCCAGTACTTC	CASSLQGSGETQYF